The clone carrying this T cell receptor (beta chain) was detected ten times or more. The antigen is unknown. Previously, flow cytometry had revealed CD8+CD57+ cell expansion in the patients chosen for sequencing. No therapy was given to patients before blood sampling. The record originates from a study of CD8+CD57+ T cells in acquired aplastic anemia. About the research overall: DNA per sorted CD4+ or CD8+ sample ranged about 0.17 to 30 ug, averaging approximately 3.1 ug.

Genomic DNA was employed as the template in profiling TCR beta VDJ and CDR3. In TCRdb, the reads were re-called with MiXCR into one record per CDR3 protein. The table shows 180,000 or so distinct CDR3 sequences, with around 48% occurring only once. Study outcomes and limitations: The same twenty-nine CD8+ CDR3 sequences occurred in patients and in controls. Patients did not significantly differ from controls in CD8+ Simpson's diversity.

V lost 0 bases, J lost 5 bases, and 5 bases stayed unmatched. The germline gives CDR1 SEHNR, CDR2 FQNEAQ (reference sequence). The CDR3 consists of 16 residues. Sequencing was carried out using sorted CD4+, CD8+, or CD8+CD57+ T cells (not recorded which) from PBMCs. This receptor was taken from a human donor with aplastic anemia. The rearrangement links TRBV7-9 to TRBJ2-1; 9 positions match TRBD1. The CDR3 reads CASSLAGTGINNEQFF. CDR3 nucleotide sequence: TGTGCCAGCAGCTTAGCGGGGACAGGGATTAACAATGAGCAGTTCTTC.